These T cell receptor beta chains were read from a single sample in a study of shared clonotypes between healthy human individuals. Produced via immunoSEQ multiplex PCR; TCRdb's table is partial and in-frame only. Among 600,000 to 700,000 clones listed, 73% were seen once. Sequencing used memory CD4+ T cells sorted from blood. The receptors here all came from a woman aged 25 to 39 in good health. The conserved cysteine and the conserved F or W are not part of the CDR3 here. Fields, in order: J gene, D gene, clone size, V gene, CDR3 protein. A D gene is named only where the DNA matches it firmly. Some rows mark clone size as missing; the rest say once, few, many or name a class of expanded clone.

j_gene: TRBJ1-1
d_gene: TRBD1
abundance: .
v_gene: TRBV4-2
CDR3aa: ASSQEPGGGTEAF

j_gene: TRBJ2-5
d_gene: .
abundance: .
v_gene: TRBV14
CDR3aa: ASSQNEGMRETQY

j_gene: TRBJ2-6
d_gene: TRBD2
abundance: .
v_gene: TRBV9
CDR3aa: ASSALGLAGVAGANVLT

j_gene: TRBJ2-1
d_gene: .
abundance: .
v_gene: TRBV5-1
CDR3aa: ASSLRTGGNNEQF

j_gene: TRBJ2-3
d_gene: TRBD2
abundance: .
v_gene: TRBV25-1
CDR3aa: ASSGQGVAGGPDTQY

j_gene: TRBJ2-2
d_gene: TRBD2
abundance: .
v_gene: TRBV19
CDR3aa: ASSSVYGRIAGAPTNTGELF

j_gene: TRBJ2-1
d_gene: .
abundance: .
v_gene: TRBV10-3
CDR3aa: AISALNFYNEQF

j_gene: TRBJ2-1
d_gene: TRBD2
abundance: .
v_gene: TRBV25-1
CDR3aa: ASAGTSGYNEQF

j_gene: TRBJ2-7
d_gene: .
abundance: few
v_gene: TRBV6-6
CDR3aa: ASSQLSPAEQY

j_gene: TRBJ2-3
d_gene: .
abundance: .
v_gene: TRBV6-5
CDR3aa: ASKDESTDTQY

j_gene: TRBJ1-2
d_gene: .
abundance: .
v_gene: TRBV7-2
CDR3aa: ASSANKGFGYT

j_gene: TRBJ1-2
d_gene: TRBD1
abundance: .
v_gene: TRBV27
CDR3aa: ASSLWGQGAAGYT

j_gene: TRBJ2-2
d_gene: TRBD1
abundance: .
v_gene: TRBV7-6
CDR3aa: ASRPRQGVTTGELF

j_gene: TRBJ2-3
d_gene: .
abundance: few
v_gene: TRBV6-5
CDR3aa: ASGRGGEAQY

j_gene: TRBJ2-5
d_gene: TRBD2
abundance: .
v_gene: TRBV28
CDR3aa: ASSLFASSGGQETQY

j_gene: TRBJ1-5
d_gene: TRBD1
abundance: .
v_gene: TRBV19
CDR3aa: ASTGTGGYQPQH

j_gene: TRBJ2-2
d_gene: .
abundance: .
v_gene: TRBV27
CDR3aa: ASRLGSLNTGELF

j_gene: TRBJ2-1
d_gene: .
abundance: .
v_gene: TRBV7-9
CDR3aa: ASRGRLGEQF

j_gene: TRBJ1-5
d_gene: .
abundance: .
v_gene: TRBV6-5
CDR3aa: ASSYSGRVGQPQH

j_gene: TRBJ1-2
d_gene: .
abundance: .
v_gene: TRBV11-2
CDR3aa: ASSLGGSAEGYT

j_gene: TRBJ1-5
d_gene: TRBD1
abundance: .
v_gene: TRBV18
CDR3aa: ASSLTGERQPQH

j_gene: TRBJ2-6
d_gene: .
abundance: .
v_gene: TRBV6-1
CDR3aa: ASGDSGANVLT

j_gene: TRBJ1-3
d_gene: .
abundance: once
v_gene: TRBV6-6
CDR3aa: ASSPDGFSGNTIY

j_gene: TRBJ2-5
d_gene: TRBD2
abundance: many
v_gene: TRBV6-6
CDR3aa: ASSPSGRVETQY

j_gene: TRBJ1-2
d_gene: TRBD1
abundance: .
v_gene: TRBV6-6
CDR3aa: ASSSQGGHYGYT

j_gene: TRBJ2-5
d_gene: TRBD1
abundance: .
v_gene: TRBV18
CDR3aa: ASSPPDRVETQY

j_gene: TRBJ1-1
d_gene: .
abundance: .
v_gene: TRBV6-5
CDR3aa: ASSRQDRLNTEAF

j_gene: TRBJ1-3
d_gene: .
abundance: few
v_gene: TRBV6-5
CDR3aa: ASSSRASGNTIY

j_gene: TRBJ2-3
d_gene: TRBD2
abundance: .
v_gene: TRBV5-6
CDR3aa: ASGGVVSTDTQY

j_gene: TRBJ2-7
d_gene: .
abundance: few
v_gene: TRBV21-1
CDR3aa: ASSKLPLRRRRTRGRTYEQY